The rows below give T cell receptor beta chains drawn from one sample of a study of tumor-infiltrating lymphocytes in primary liver carcinoma. TCRdb processed the multiplex PCR reads anew with MiXCR; each CDR3 protein has one entry. The sample records around 190,000 distinct CDR3 sequences, around four fifths being singletons. The sequenced sample was tumor tissue from primary liver carcinoma. These receptors all come from a man aged 35 to 55 with primary liver carcinoma and hepatitis B virus infection. CDR3s include the opening cysteine and the closing phenylalanine or tryptophan. A D gene is named only where the DNA matches it firmly. Size tells how often a clone was seen (once, few, many) or the class of an expanded clone, and some rows leave it out.

TGTGTCAGCAGTTCTCAGTTGATCCATTACAATGAGCAGTTCTTC	CVSSSQLIHYNEQFF	.	few	TRBV28	TRBJ2-1
TGCAGCATTGCAAAGGGGACCGGGGACCTGTTTTTT	CSIAKGTGDLFF	.	.	TRBV29-1	TRBJ2-2
TGTGCCAGCAGTCCCCTGAACGGAGCCTACAATGAGGAGTTTTTC	CASSPLNGAYNEEFF	.	.	TRBV6-2/TRBV6-3	TRBJ2-1
TGCGGCATTGCCCCAGGTTGGGGGATGAACACTGAAGCTTTCTTT	CGIAPGWGMNTEAFF	.	.	TRBV29-1	TRBJ1-1
TGCAGCGACAGGGTGGGGGAGACCCAATACTTC	CSDRVGETQYF	.	.	TRBV29-1	TRBJ2-5
TGCAGCGTCCTCCCGTCCGGGAGAAACGCTGAAGCTTTCTTT	CSVLPSGRNAEAFF	.	.	TRBV29-1	TRBJ1-1
TGCGCCAGCAGCCAAGATCAAGCGGGAGGCTACGAGCAGTACTTC	CASSQDQAGGYEQYF	TRBD2	.	TRBV4-3	TRBJ2-7
TGTGCCAGCAACTCGCTACTAGCGGGAGTCGTCGATGAGCAATTCTTC	CASNSLLAGVVDEQFF	TRBD2	.	TRBV11-2	TRBJ2-1
TGTGCCAGCAGTCAAGGTAGCTATGGCTACATCTTC	CASSQGSYGYIF	.	.	TRBV25-1	TRBJ1-2
TGTGCCATCAGCCCTAATTCCGGGAAGCTGTTTTTT	CAISPNSGKLFF	.	.	TRBV11-2	TRBJ2-2
TGTGCCAGCAGTCAGGGGGGAAACGAGCAGTACTTC	CASSQGGNEQYF	.	.	TRBV6-5	TRBJ2-7
TGTGTCATCAAACGTGACTTGAGCTCCTACAATGAGCAGTTCTTC	CVIKRDLSSYNEQFF	.	.	TRBV10-3	TRBJ2-1
TGTGACAGCAGCCGCGACGAAAATAGCAATCAGCCCCAGCATTTT	CDSSRDENSNQPQHF	.	.	TRBV5-4	TRBJ1-5
TGTACCAGCAGCTTGGGGGGAGAGCAGTTATTC	CTSSLGGEQLF	.	once	TRBV11-2	TRBJ2-1
TGTGCCTGCAGCTCAAGGGACTTCCCCTACGACCAGTACTTC	CACSSRDFPYDQYF	.	.	TRBV5-4	TRBJ2-7
TGCGCCAGCAGCTCTTATCTGGGGGGAACTGGGGCCAACGTCCTGACTTTC	CASSSYLGGTGANVLTF	.	many	TRBV5-1	TRBJ2-6
TGCAGCACCATGACATCTGGGACCGGCACTCCCTACAAGCAATATTTC	CSTMTSGTGTPYKQYF	.	.	TRBV29-1	TRBJ2-7
TGCGCCAGCAGCTTCGAAACTAGCTGGAGGAACACCGGGGAGCTATTTTTT	CASSFETSWRNTGELFF	.	.	TRBV5-1	TRBJ2-2
TGCAGCGTTCAGGAGGGGAGGGAAGGATCGCCCTTCCACTTT	CSVQEGREGSPFHF	.	.	TRBV29-1	TRBJ1-6
TGCAGTGCTAGAGATACCCAGCGGGAGCTTAACACCGGGGAGCTGTTTTTT	CSARDTQRELNTGELFF	TRBD2	.	TRBV20-1	TRBJ2-2